The TCR beta chain under discussion was sequenced for a study of T cells in Graves' hyperthyroidism and ophthalmopathy. Study-level points and caveats: Most expanded thyroid clonotypes above 0.001 recurred in blood.

This clonotype was detected many times. Its antigen is not known. This CDR3 has 14 residues. Germline loops: CDR1 SGHRS, CDR2 YFSETQ. With V trimmed by 4 bases and J by 4 bases, 3 bases remained unmatched. RNA transcripts were the template for amplifying TCR beta CDR3 regions. With the HTBI primer set, the TCR CDR3 went through a first round of RT-PCR. TCRdb itself ran the multiplex PCR reads through MiXCR, one entry per CDR3 protein. The repertoire holds 480,000 or so distinct CDR3 sequences, with 46% as singletons. The source is an adult woman with Graves' disease, either hyperthyroidism or ophthalmopathy (not recorded which). The sample taken for sequencing was peripheral blood or thyroid tissue (not recorded which). The J gene is TRBJ2-5, the V gene TRBV5-1, with TRBD1 matching over 11 bases. The CDR3 sequence: CASSADRGLETQYF. For the CDR3, the DNA is TGCGCCAGCAGCGCGGACAGGGGGCTAGAGACCCAGTACTTC.